A selection of T cell receptor beta chains follows, all from one sample in a study of OX40 agonist ivuxolimab in advanced cancers. Clones were read by immunoSEQ multiplex PCR, and TCRdb kept only the in-frame ones, dropping some. The sample carries approximately 60,000 clones, just under 85% recorded once. The sample here was CD4+ or CD8+ T cells sorted from blood, taken in a trial of the OX40 agonist ivuxolimab. Source of these receptors: an adult with an advanced solid tumor such as melanoma, head and neck, liver or kidney cancer. The CDR3 runs from the conserved cysteine through the conserved F or W. The D gene is left open where the match is weak. Size is omitted from some rows. Given values are once, few, many or a class for expanded clones.

j_gene	v_gene	abundance	d_gene	CDR3aa	CDR3nt
TRBJ1-2	TRBV5-4	-	-	CASSLAGAGAYGYTF	TGTGCCAGCAGCTTGGCCGGAGCAGGGGCCTATGGCTACACCTTC
TRBJ2-7	TRBV7-8	once	-	CASSLDFLSEQYF	TGTGCCAGCAGCTTAGATTTCCTTTCCGAGCAGTACTTC
TRBJ2-1	TRBV9	-	-	CASSEIGVNYNEQFF	TGTGCCAGCAGCGAAATAGGCGTAAATTACAATGAGCAGTTCTTC
TRBJ2-1	TRBV9	-	TRBD2	CASSADLAGVNEQFF	TGTGCCAGCAGCGCCGATTTAGCGGGAGTTAATGAGCAGTTCTTC
TRBJ1-3	TRBV10-3	-	-	CAISEGTGNTIYF	TGTGCCATCAGTGAGGGGACTGGAAACACCATATATTTT
TRBJ2-6	TRBV6-6	-	-	CASSWGQTFGANVLTF	TGTGCCAGCAGTTGGGGTCAGACCTTTGGGGCCAACGTCCTGACTTTC
TRBJ1-2	TRBV7-9	few	-	CASSSFYGYTF	TGTGCCAGCAGCTCGTTCTATGGCTACACCTTC
TRBJ2-7	TRBV7-6	once	TRBD1	CASSLGQGGEQYF	TGTGCCAGCAGCCTGGGACAGGGAGGCGAGCAGTACTTC
TRBJ1-2	TRBV2	-	TRBD1	CASSGQGADYGYTF	TGTGCCAGCAGTGGACAGGGGGCCGACTATGGCTACACCTTC
TRBJ2-2	TRBV5-1	once	TRBD1	CASSVPPGTANTGELFF	TGCGCCAGCAGCGTCCCTCCCGGGACAGCGAACACCGGGGAGCTGTTTTTT
TRBJ2-7	TRBV14	-	-	CASSPPGQSYEQYF	TGTGCCAGCAGCCCTCCAGGACAGAGCTACGAGCAGTACTTC
TRBJ1-5	TRBV7-9	-	-	CASSPGGVAKLNQPQHF	TGTGCCAGCAGCCCTGGAGGGGTTGCTAAACTTAATCAGCCCCAGCATTTT
TRBJ2-7	TRBV5-4	-	-	CASSEGYEQYF	TGTGCCAGCAGCGAAGGTTACGAGCAGTACTTC
TRBJ1-3	TRBV9	-	-	CASNAGRSGNTIYF	TGTGCCAGCAACGCAGGGAGGTCTGGAAACACCATATATTTT
TRBJ2-7	TRBV9	once	-	CASSVGVSSYEQYF	TGTGCCAGCAGCGTGGGCGTGAGCTCCTACGAGCAGTACTTC
TRBJ2-7	TRBV5-1	once	-	CASSASSAQKNEQYF	TGCGCCAGCAGCGCTTCTAGCGCCCAAAAGAACGAGCAGTACTTC
TRBJ1-4	TRBV7-6	-	TRBD1	CASSPYTGANEKLFF	TGTGCCAGCAGCCCTTACACAGGGGCTAATGAAAAACTGTTTTTT
TRBJ2-5	TRBV19	-	-	CASSTRSELGTQYF	TGTGCCAGTAGTACCCGATCCGAGCTGGGGACCCAGTACTTC
TRBJ2-1	TRBV11-2	-	-	CASSSSVKDEQFF	TGTGCCAGCAGCTCGTCGGTGAAGGATGAGCAGTTCTTC
TRBJ2-1	TRBV19	-	-	CASTSRWAGLYNEQFF	TGTGCCAGTACCTCCCGGTGGGCGGGGCTCTACAATGAGCAGTTCTTC
TRBJ1-2	TRBV30	-	-	CAWSPTGGYTF	TGTGCCTGGAGTCCCACAGGGGGCTACACCTTC
TRBJ2-2	TRBV11-2	-	-	CASSLEWITGELFF	TGTGCCAGCAGCTTAGAGTGGATCACCGGGGAGCTGTTTTTT
TRBJ2-5	TRBV5-1	-	TRBD2	CASSLGLAGVQETQYF	TGCGCCAGCAGCTTGGGACTAGCGGGAGTCCAAGAGACCCAGTACTTC
TRBJ1-4	TRBV4-1	-	-	CASSQRRGGKTNEKLFF	TGCGCCAGCAGCCAAAGACGCGGGGGCAAGACTAATGAAAAACTGTTTTTT
TRBJ1-4	TRBV27	-	TRBD1	CASKGQTNEKLFF	TGTGCCAGCAAGGGACAGACTAATGAAAAACTGTTTTTT
TRBJ2-2	TRBV30	-	-	CAWGTGSGELFF	TGTGCCTGGGGAACAGGGTCCGGGGAGCTGTTTTTT
TRBJ1-4	TRBV27	few	-	CASNPINEKLFF	TGTGCCAGCAACCCCATAAATGAAAAACTGTTTTTT
TRBJ2-5	TRBV29-1	once	TRBD1	CSVKGTGRAWETQYF	TGCAGCGTGAAGGGGACAGGGAGGGCTTGGGAGACCCAGTACTTC
TRBJ1-1	TRBV18	-	TRBD1	CASSPRRQGSNTEAFF	TGTGCCAGCTCACCACGGAGACAGGGGTCAAACACTGAAGCTTTCTTT
TRBJ2-5	TRBV6-1	-	-	CASSRFQETQYF	TGTGCCAGCAGCCGATTCCAAGAGACCCAGTACTTC
TRBJ2-2	TRBV5-1	-	-	CASSPTLARGAGELFF	TGCGCCAGCAGCCCCACACTAGCAAGGGGGGCCGGGGAGCTGTTTTTT
TRBJ2-1	TRBV5-1	-	TRBD1	CASSLDRGVNEQFF	TGCGCCAGCAGCTTGGACAGGGGGGTCAATGAGCAGTTCTTC
TRBJ1-5	TRBV7-2	-	-	CASSLDSGQPFNQPQHF	TGTGCCAGCAGCTTAGATTCAGGCCAACCTTTCAATCAGCCCCAGCATTTT
TRBJ1-4	TRBV7-2	-	TRBD1	CASKGQGIEKLFF	TGTGCCAGCAAAGGACAGGGCATTGAAAAACTGTTTTTT
TRBJ2-1	TRBV18	once	-	CASSPIAGTYNEQFF	TGTGCCAGCTCACCTATCGCGGGGACCTACAATGAGCAGTTCTTC
TRBJ1-2	TRBV19	-	-	CASHPRGYGYTF	TGTGCCAGTCATCCACGGGGCTATGGCTACACCTTC
TRBJ2-1	TRBV5-1	-	TRBD2	CASSLAGTSSNEQFF	TGCGCCAGCAGCTTGGCCGGGACTAGCTCGAATGAGCAGTTCTTC
TRBJ1-5	TRBV2	-	-	CASSRDSGNQPQHF	TGTGCCAGCAGCCGGGACTCGGGCAATCAGCCCCAGCATTTT
TRBJ1-2	TRBV18	-	TRBD1	CASSQGQHHGYTF	TGTGCCAGCTCACAGGGACAGCACCATGGCTACACCTTC
TRBJ1-6	TRBV6-7	-	-	CASSYPRGGSPGNSPLHF	TGTGCCAGCAGTTACCCCCGGGGGGGGTCCCCTGGGAATTCACCCCTCCACTTT
TRBJ1-1	TRBV7-9	-	-	CASSLNSWQVSEAFF	TGTGCCAGCAGCTTAAATTCTTGGCAGGTTTCTGAAGCTTTCTTT